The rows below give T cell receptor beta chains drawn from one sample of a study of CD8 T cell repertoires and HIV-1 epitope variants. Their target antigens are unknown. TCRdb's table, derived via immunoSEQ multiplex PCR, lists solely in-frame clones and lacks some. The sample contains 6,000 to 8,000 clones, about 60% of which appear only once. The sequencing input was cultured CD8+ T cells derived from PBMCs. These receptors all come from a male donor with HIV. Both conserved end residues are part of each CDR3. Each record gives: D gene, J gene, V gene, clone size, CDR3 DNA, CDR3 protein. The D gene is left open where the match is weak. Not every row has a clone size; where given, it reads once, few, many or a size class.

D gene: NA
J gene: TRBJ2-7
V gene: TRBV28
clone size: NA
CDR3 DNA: TGTGCCAGCAGCCAGCGCGACGAGCAGTACTTC
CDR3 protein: CASSQRDEQYF

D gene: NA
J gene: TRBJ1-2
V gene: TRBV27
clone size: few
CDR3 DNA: TGTGCCAGCAGTAAGGAAAGCGGCTATGGCTACACCTTC
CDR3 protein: CASSKESGYGYTF

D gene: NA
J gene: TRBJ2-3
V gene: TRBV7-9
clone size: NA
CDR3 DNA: TGTGCCAGCAGCTTATCTATCGGACAGAGCACAGATACGCAGTATTTT
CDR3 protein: CASSLSIGQSTDTQYF

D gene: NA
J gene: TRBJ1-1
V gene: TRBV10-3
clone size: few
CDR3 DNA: TGTGCCATCAGTGAGCCTACGACAGCCAACACTGAAGCTTTCTTT
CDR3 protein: CAISEPTTANTEAFF

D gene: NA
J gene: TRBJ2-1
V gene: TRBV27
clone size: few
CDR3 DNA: TGTGCCAGCAGTTTATCGATCATCAATGAGCAGTTCTTC
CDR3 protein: CASSLSIINEQFF

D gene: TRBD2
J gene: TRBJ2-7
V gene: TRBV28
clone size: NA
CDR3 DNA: TGTGCCAGCACCCAACTAGCGGGATCTGAAGAGCAGTACTTC
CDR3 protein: CASTQLAGSEEQYF

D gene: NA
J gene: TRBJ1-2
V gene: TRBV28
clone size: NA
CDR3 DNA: TGTGCCAGCAGTTTACGGGGGAACTATGGCTACACCTTC
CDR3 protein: CASSLRGNYGYTF

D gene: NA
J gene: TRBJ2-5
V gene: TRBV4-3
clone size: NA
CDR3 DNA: TGCGCCAGCAGCCAAGATGGGGACGGCCAAGAGACCCAGTACTTC
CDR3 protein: CASSQDGDGQETQYF

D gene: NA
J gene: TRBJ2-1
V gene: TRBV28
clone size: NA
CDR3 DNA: TGTGCCAGCAGTCCCCTCAGGGACTCCTACAATGAGCAGTTCTTC
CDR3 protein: CASSPLRDSYNEQFF

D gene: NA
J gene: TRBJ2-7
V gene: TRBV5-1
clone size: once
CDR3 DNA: TGCGCCAGCAGCTTGGCCGGGACCCTTAACGAGCAGTACTTC
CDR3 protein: CASSLAGTLNEQYF

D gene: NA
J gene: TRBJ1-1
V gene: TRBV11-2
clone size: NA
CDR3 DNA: TGTGCCAGCACCCCAAGCGAGGGAGAAATGAACACTGAAGCTTTCTTT
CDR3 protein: CASTPSEGEMNTEAFF

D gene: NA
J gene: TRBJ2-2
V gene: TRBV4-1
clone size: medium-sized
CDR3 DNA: TGCGCCAGCAGCCAAGATGGGAACACCGGGGAGCTGTTTTTT
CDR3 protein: CASSQDGNTGELFF

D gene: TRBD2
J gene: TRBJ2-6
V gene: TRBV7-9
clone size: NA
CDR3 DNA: TGTGCCAGCAGCTTGAGCGGGGGATCTGGGGCCAACGTCCTGACTTTC
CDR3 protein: CASSLSGGSGANVLTF

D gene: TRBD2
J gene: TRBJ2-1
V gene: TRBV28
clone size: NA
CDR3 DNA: TGTGCCAGCAGTTTAGCGACTAGCGGGACCTACAATGAGCAGTTCTTC
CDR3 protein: CASSLATSGTYNEQFF

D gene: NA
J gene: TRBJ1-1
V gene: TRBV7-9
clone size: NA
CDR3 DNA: TGTGCCAGCAGCCCCACAGGGAAGAACACTGAAGCTTTCTTT
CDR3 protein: CASSPTGKNTEAFF

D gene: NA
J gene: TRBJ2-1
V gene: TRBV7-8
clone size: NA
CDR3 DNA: TGTGCCAGCAGCTTAGAGAGCGGTACTTACAATGAGCAGTTCTTC
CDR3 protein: CASSLESGTYNEQFF

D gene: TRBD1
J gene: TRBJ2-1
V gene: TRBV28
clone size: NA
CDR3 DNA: TGTGCCAGCAGTTCCGTCCAGGGGGATTACAATGAGCAGTTCTTC
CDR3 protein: CASSSVQGDYNEQFF

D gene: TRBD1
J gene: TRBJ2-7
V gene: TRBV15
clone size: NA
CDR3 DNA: TGTGCCACCAGCAACCGGGACAGGGGCGGTGAGCAGTACTTC
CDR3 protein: CATSNRDRGGEQYF

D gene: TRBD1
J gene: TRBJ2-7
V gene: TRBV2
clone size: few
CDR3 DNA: TGTGCCAGCGGAGAAGGACAGGGCTTCAGCTACGAGCAGTACTTC
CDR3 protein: CASGEGQGFSYEQYF

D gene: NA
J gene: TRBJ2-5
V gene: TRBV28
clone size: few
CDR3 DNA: TGTGCCAGCAGCCCCCGCCCCCTGCCAGGCCAAGAGACCCAGTACTTC
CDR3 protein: CASSPRPLPGQETQYF

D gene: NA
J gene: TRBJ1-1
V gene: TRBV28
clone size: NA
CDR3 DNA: TGTGCCAGCAGTTTTACCCAGGGGTACACTGAAGCTTTCTTT
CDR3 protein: CASSFTQGYTEAFF

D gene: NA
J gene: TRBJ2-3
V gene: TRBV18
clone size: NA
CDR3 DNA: TGTGCCAGCTCACCGGGGACCACCGGCACAGATACGCAGTATTTT
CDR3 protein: CASSPGTTGTDTQYF

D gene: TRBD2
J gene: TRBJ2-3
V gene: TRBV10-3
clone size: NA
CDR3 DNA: TGTGCCATCAGTGAACTAGCGGGAAGCACAGATACGCAGTATTTT
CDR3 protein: CAISELAGSTDTQYF

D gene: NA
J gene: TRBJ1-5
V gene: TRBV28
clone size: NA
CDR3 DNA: TGTGCCAGCAGTTTAAGCAGGGTGGGCAATCAGCCCCAGCATTTT
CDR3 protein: CASSLSRVGNQPQHF

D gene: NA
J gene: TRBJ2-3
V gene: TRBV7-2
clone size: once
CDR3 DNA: TGTGCCAGCAGCTTAGGGGGCACAGATACGCAGTATTTT
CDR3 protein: CASSLGGTDTQYF

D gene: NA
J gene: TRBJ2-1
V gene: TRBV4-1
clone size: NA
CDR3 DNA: TGCGCCAGCAGTCTAGGGAATGAGCAGTTCTTC
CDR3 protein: CASSLGNEQFF

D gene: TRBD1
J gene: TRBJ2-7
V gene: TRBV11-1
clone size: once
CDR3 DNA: TGTGCCAGCAGCTTGGGGACAGGGGCCTACGAGCAGTACTTC
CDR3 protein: CASSLGTGAYEQYF

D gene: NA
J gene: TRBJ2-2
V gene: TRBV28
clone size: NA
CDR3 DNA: TGTGCCAGCAGTTTCTTACCGGGACCGCGCTGGACCGGGGAGCTGTTTTTT
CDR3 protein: CASSFLPGPRWTGELFF

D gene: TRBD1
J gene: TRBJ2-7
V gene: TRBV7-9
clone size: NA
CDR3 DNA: TGTGCCAGCACCACTTGGGACAGATACGAGCAGTACTTC
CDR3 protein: CASTTWDRYEQYF

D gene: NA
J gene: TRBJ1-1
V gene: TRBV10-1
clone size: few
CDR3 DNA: TGCGCCAGCAGTGCGGCGGGTCCCATGAACACTGAAGCTTTCTTT
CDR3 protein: CASSAAGPMNTEAFF

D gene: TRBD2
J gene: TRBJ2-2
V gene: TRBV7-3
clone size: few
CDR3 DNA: TGTGCCAGCAGCAAGGGACTAGCGGGAGGGGCCGGGGAGCTGTTTTTT
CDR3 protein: CASSKGLAGGAGELFF

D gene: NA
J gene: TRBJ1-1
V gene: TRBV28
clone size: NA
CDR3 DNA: TGTGCCAGCAGCCTCCTTCGATTTAACACTGAAGCTTTCTTT
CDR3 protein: CASSLLRFNTEAFF

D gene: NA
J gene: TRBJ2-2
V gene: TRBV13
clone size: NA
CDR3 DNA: TGTGCCAGCAGCTTGCAGAGACTATTGAACACCGGGGAGCTGTTTTTT
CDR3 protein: CASSLQRLLNTGELFF

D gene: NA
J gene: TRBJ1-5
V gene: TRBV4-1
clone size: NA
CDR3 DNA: TGCGCCAGCAGCCAAGAGGGCCAGTTGAATCAGCCCCAGCATTTT
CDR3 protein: CASSQEGQLNQPQHF

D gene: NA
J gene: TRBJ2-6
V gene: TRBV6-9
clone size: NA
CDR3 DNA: TGTGCCAGCAGTCACTCACTGCTACGACAAAGTCGGGCCAACGTCCTGACTTTC
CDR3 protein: CASSHSLLRQSRANVLTF

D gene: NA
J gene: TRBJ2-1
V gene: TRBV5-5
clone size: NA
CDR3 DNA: TGTGCCAGCAGCCCTTTTAGCGGAAACTACAATGAGCAGTTCTTC
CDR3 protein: CASSPFSGNYNEQFF

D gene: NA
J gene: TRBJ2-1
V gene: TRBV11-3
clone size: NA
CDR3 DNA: TGTGCCAGCAGCTTTGAGGGAGGCAATGAGCAGTTCTTC
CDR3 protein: CASSFEGGNEQFF

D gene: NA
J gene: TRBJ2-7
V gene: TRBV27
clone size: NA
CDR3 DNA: TGTGCCAGCAGATCTACAGGAGACTCCTACGAGCAGTACTTC
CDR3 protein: CASRSTGDSYEQYF

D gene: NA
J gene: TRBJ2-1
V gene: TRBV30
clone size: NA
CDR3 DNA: TGTGCCCGATCTTACGGGGGTGAGAGCTCCTACAATGAGCAGTTCTTC
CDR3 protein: CARSYGGESSYNEQFF

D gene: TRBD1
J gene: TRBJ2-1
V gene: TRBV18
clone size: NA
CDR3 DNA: TGTGCCAGCTCGCAGGACAGGGCGGGCAATGAGCAGTTCTTC
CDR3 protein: CASSQDRAGNEQFF

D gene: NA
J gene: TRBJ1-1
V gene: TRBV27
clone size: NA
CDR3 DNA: TGTGCCAGCAGTCCCACTCTGGGAAACACTGAAGCTTTCTTT
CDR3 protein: CASSPTLGNTEAFF

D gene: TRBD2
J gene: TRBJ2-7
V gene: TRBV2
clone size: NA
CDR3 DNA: TGTGCCAGCAGTTCTCTAGCGGGAGAGAAATACGAGCAGTACTTC
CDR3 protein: CASSSLAGEKYEQYF

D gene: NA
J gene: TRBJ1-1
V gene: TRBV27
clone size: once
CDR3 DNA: TGTGCCAGCAGTCATACCTGGGACACTGAAGCTTTCTTT
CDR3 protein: CASSHTWDTEAFF

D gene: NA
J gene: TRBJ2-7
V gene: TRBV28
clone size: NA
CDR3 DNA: TGTGCCAGCAGTTTGGGGGGTACCTACGAGCAGTACTTC
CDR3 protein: CASSLGGTYEQYF

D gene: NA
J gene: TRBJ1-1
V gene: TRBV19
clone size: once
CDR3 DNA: TGTGCCAGTAGTATTGGGATGACTGAAGCTTTCTTT
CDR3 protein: CASSIGMTEAFF

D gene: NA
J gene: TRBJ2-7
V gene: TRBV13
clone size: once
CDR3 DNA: TGTGCCAGCAGCTTCTCCGTCTCGCTGGGAAACGAGCAGTACTTC
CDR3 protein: CASSFSVSLGNEQYF

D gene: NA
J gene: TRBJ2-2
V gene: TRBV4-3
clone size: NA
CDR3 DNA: TGCGCCAGCAGCAACCCGAACACCGGGGAGCTGTTTTTT
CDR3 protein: CASSNPNTGELFF

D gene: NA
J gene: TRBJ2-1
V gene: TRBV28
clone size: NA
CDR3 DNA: TGTGCCAGCAGTTTATCCGCTGACGCCTACAATGAGCAGTTCTTC
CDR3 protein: CASSLSADAYNEQFF

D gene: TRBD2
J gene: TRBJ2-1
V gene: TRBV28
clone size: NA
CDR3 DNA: TGTGCCAGCAGGAGCCGACTAGCGGCCCTCAATGAGCAGTTCTTC
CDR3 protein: CASRSRLAALNEQFF

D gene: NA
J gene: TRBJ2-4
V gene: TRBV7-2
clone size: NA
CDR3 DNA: TGTGCCAGCAGCTTAGACGGGGCCAACATTCAGTACTTC
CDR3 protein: CASSLDGANIQYF

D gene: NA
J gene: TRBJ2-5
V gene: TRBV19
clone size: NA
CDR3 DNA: TGTGCCAGTACCTCAGGTGCTGGGACCCAGTACTTC
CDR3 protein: CASTSGAGTQYF

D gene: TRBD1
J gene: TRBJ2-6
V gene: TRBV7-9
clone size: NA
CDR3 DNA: TGTGCCAGCAGCTACACAGGGGTCCTCCTGACTTTC
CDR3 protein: CASSYTGVLLTF

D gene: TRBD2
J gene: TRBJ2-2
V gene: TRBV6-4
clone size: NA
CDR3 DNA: TGTGCCAGCAGTGACGGACTAGCCCACACCGGGGAGCTGTTTTTT
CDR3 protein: CASSDGLAHTGELFF

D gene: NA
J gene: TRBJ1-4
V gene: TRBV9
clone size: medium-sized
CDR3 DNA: TGTGCCAGCAGCGAGGGGGGTGACAAAGCAGAAAAACTGTTTTTT
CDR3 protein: CASSEGGDKAEKLFF

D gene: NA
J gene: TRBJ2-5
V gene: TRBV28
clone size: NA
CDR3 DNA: TGTGCCAGCACCTGGGGTAGGGGGAGCCAGTACTTC
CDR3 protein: CASTWGRGSQYF

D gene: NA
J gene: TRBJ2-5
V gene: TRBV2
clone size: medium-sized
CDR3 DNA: TGTGCCAGCAGTGATCCGGACAGCGCTTGGGGGACCCAGTACTTC
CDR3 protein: CASSDPDSAWGTQYF

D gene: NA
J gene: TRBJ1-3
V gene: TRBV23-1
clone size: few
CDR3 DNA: TGCGCCAGCACCGGGGGGAAGGGAAGAAACACCATATATTTT
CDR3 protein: CASTGGKGRNTIYF

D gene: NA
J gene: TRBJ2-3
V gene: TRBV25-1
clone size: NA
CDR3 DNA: TGTGCCAGCAGCAACGGGGACTTCGTGGATACGCAGTATTTT
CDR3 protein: CASSNGDFVDTQYF

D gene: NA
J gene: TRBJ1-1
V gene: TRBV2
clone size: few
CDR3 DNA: TGTGCCAGCAGTGAAGCCTCCGGGGGTAGGGGAGCTTTCTTT
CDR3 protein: CASSEASGGRGAFF